This T cell receptor (beta chain) was profiled in a study of cytomegalovirus exposure and HLA in healthy donors. Vbeta (60) and Jbeta (13) primers were used in the PCR. The data were produced by immunoSEQ multiplex PCR, yet TCRdb's version contains in-frame clones alone and is incomplete. The repertoire holds roughly 150,000 clones, with just over 70% as singletons. Remarks on this clone: Other DNA sequences from this sample encode an identical CDR3 as well.

The V segment lost 4 bases and the J segment 2 bases; nucleotides outside the gene matches: 2. Germline V gene data show CDR1 as MNHNS and CDR2 as SASEGT. The CDR3 consists of 15 residues. The TCR originated in a man between 18 and 29 years old in good health and CMV-seropositive. The chain has TRBV6-1 and TRBJ2-5; 12 nucleotides align to TRBD2. What was sequenced was PBMCs. The CDR3, as DNA: TGTGCCAGCAGTGGACTAGCGGGGGCACAAGAGACCCAGTACTTC. Protein: CASSGLAGAQETQYF.